Here is one T cell receptor (beta chain) with its context. The antigen this receptor binds is unknown. No much larger clone is present one base from it, and per-base qualities are unavailable. Participants in the prospective study were enrolled through a virtual design, were aged roughly 18 to 90 years, and lived in approximately 25 United States geographic areas. In the prospective study, participants were assigned to cohorts based on the clinical history participants reported in a screening survey and a study questionnaire. In the prospective study, whole blood, serum and a nasopharyngeal or oropharyngeal swab were collected from each participant by mobile phlebotomists. Participants in the prospective study had the option to provide additional blood draws and questionnaires over a roughly 2-month period. Before DNA extraction, blood samples from the prospective study were shipped at room temperature or frozen.

The CDR3, from cysteine to phenylalanine, totals 17 residues. Here the CDR3 DNA is all that survives: 51 bases in frame from base 1. Trimmed from V: 4 bases; trimmed from J: 2 bases; junction bases lacking a gene match: 8. Taken from the germline V gene, the CDR1 and CDR2 loops are SGHRS and YFSETQ. This sample was taken from a study of blood T cell repertoires in COVID-19 (dated by TCRdb to the early 2020s). Background for the entire study: Collaborator samples came from the United States, Italy and Spain and covered acute and convalescent phases of COVID-19. The repertoires were released in a freely available public database intended as a resource for research on the immune response to SARS-CoV-2. Samples were obtained from the ongoing ImmuneRACE study (first 160 participants) and from 1,254 subjects provided by 6 global collaborators. A de-identified subject ID, COVID-19 status, age in years and sex were almost always included in the sample metadata. Subjects who had been exposed to COVID-19, were actively infected with it, or had recovered from it provided the deeply sampled blood TCRbeta repertoires that made up the dataset. The prospective study material was composed of cDNA or gDNA derived from T cells, B-cell-depleted T cells, or PBMCs. Where available, HLA class I and class II types were taken from metadata supplied by the sample provider and were not determined by assay-based typing. Points the paper makes about the study in general: The amount of clinical and demographic metadata varied by source and participant and was provided uncurated.

The immunoSEQ Assay, a bias-controlled multiplex PCR, was used to amplify TCRbeta CDR3 regions from genomic DNA. Concerning the study's data processing: Nucleated cell counts per sample were estimated from amplification of reference gene primers within the assay. Sequence reads were collapsed and filtered to measure the absolute abundance of every unique TCRbeta CDR3 rearrangement. For each sample, productive Simpson clonality was calculated as the square root of Simpson's diversity index across productive rearrangements. Not all clones reach the TCRdb copy of this immuneACCESS table, which keeps in-frame sequences only. Checked studies attribute under half of the gap to unresolved V genes and leave the rest unexplained. V and J calls and clone size are given by that table; D and trimming were obtained from the DNA. Here the sample has 270,000 or so clones; approximately 88% occur a single time. Together, the top ten hold 1% to 1.5% of the sample.

The rearranged segments are TRBV5-1 and TRBJ1-5; 11 junctional bases match TRBD1. Sequenced material: PBMCs or T cells enriched from blood (not recorded which). This sequence was found in a woman between 40 and 55 years old with acute COVID-19. The CDR3 region: CASSPGQGGFGNQPQHF. The nucleotides read TGCGCCAGCAGCCCGGGACAGGGGGGATTCGGCAATCAGCCCCAGCATTTT.